The clone carrying this T cell receptor beta chain was recorded a few times. Its antigen is undetermined. The sample is drawn from a study of molecular identifiers for immune sequencing clone quantification. The overall study: Five portions were made in replicates from RNA of roughly 18,000 or 92,000 naive CD8 cells, and four underwent sequencing.

The CDR3 extends over 19 amino acids. The V segment lost 6 bases and the J segment 4 bases; nucleotides outside the gene matches: 22. TCRdb reprocessed the PCR reads with MiXCR, giving one entry per CDR3 protein. The sample lists 490,000 or so distinct CDR3 sequences, 20% to 25% occurring once. Isolation of naive CD8 T cells was achieved by sorting on a CD8+CD4-CCR7+CD45RA+ phenotype. Study-level findings and limits: Over 98% of effector molecules, yet under 1% of naive-cell molecules, were held by clones above 20 RNA copies.

This receptor was identified in a human donor in good health. Some libraries in this study had Jurkat cell RNA spiked in. The sequencing sample was made of naive CD8+ T cells from blood, with Jurkat cell RNA spiked in. Documented subset: FACS-sorted CD8+CD4-CCR7+CD45RA+ naive T cells. The gene calls are TRBV12-3 or TRBV12-4 and TRBJ2-5; 8 bases line up with TRBD1. The CDR3 coding sequence is TGTGCCAGCAGCCCCCGAGGGGCAGGGGGCGTTTCGGGGGTAGAGACCCAGTACTTC. It codes for CASSPRGAGGVSGVETQYF.